Listed below are T cell receptor beta chains from one sample, sequenced in a study of blood T cell repertoires in COVID-19. Sequencing was performed with immunoSEQ multiplex PCR; in TCRdb, only in-frame clones are kept and a portion is missing. The sample has around 200,000 clones; around 90% are singletons. Source material: peripheral blood. Receptor source: a middle-aged man with active or convalescent COVID-19. CDR3s include the opening cysteine and the closing phenylalanine or tryptophan. Each record gives: J gene, clone size, D gene, V gene, CDR3 DNA, CDR3 protein. D genes are given only for firm matches. Expanded clones get a size class; other rows say once, few or many, or leave the size out.

j_call: TRBJ1-3
clone_size: -
d_call: -
v_call: TRBV9
cdr3_nt: TGTGCCAGCAGCCCTCGGGGGGATCCTGGAAACACCATATATTTT
cdr3_aa: CASSPRGDPGNTIYF

j_call: TRBJ1-4
clone_size: few
d_call: TRBD1
v_call: TRBV5-6
cdr3_nt: TGTGCCAGCAGCTTCGGACAGGGTAGTGAAAAACTGTTTTTT
cdr3_aa: CASSFGQGSEKLFF

j_call: TRBJ2-1
clone_size: -
d_call: TRBD2
v_call: TRBV10-3
cdr3_nt: TGTGCCACCGTTGACCCCACAGGTGCCGGGACTGGGGGGGGTGAGCAGTTCTTC
cdr3_aa: CATVDPTGAGTGGGEQFF

j_call: TRBJ1-2
clone_size: -
d_call: -
v_call: TRBV12-3/TRBV12-4
cdr3_nt: TGTGCCAGCAGTCTGGACAGCGGCTATGGCTACACCTTC
cdr3_aa: CASSLDSGYGYTF

j_call: TRBJ2-5
clone_size: -
d_call: TRBD2
v_call: TRBV4-2
cdr3_nt: TGTGCCAGCAGCCAAGCGCGGGGGGTGGAGACCCAGTACTTC
cdr3_aa: CASSQARGVETQYF

j_call: TRBJ1-5
clone_size: -
d_call: -
v_call: TRBV7-6
cdr3_nt: TGTGCCAGCAGCCCCCGGGGGAGAGGGCAGCCCCAGCATTTT
cdr3_aa: CASSPRGRGQPQHF

j_call: TRBJ2-3
clone_size: -
d_call: TRBD2
v_call: TRBV9
cdr3_nt: TGTGCCAGCGGACCCGGGACTAGCGGGGGAGATACGCAGTATTTT
cdr3_aa: CASGPGTSGGDTQYF

j_call: TRBJ1-2
clone_size: -
d_call: -
v_call: TRBV4-1
cdr3_nt: TGCGCCAGCAGCCAAGAACCAGGGGTAATAGATGGCTACACCTTC
cdr3_aa: CASSQEPGVIDGYTF

j_call: TRBJ2-2
clone_size: -
d_call: TRBD2
v_call: TRBV6-4
cdr3_nt: TGTGCCAGCAGTGACCTGGGGGGGACGAACACCGGGGAGCTGTTTTTT
cdr3_aa: CASSDLGGTNTGELFF

j_call: TRBJ2-2
clone_size: -
d_call: TRBD2
v_call: TRBV7-2
cdr3_nt: TGTGCCAGCCCCCCGAGTGCGGGACTAGTTTCCACCGGGGAGCTGTTTTTT
cdr3_aa: CASPPSAGLVSTGELFF

j_call: TRBJ1-1
clone_size: -
d_call: TRBD1
v_call: TRBV7-9
cdr3_nt: TGTGCCAGCAGATCCGGGACAGGCAGCAACACTGAAGCTTTCTTT
cdr3_aa: CASRSGTGSNTEAFF

j_call: TRBJ2-7
clone_size: -
d_call: -
v_call: TRBV5-1
cdr3_nt: TGCGCCAGCAGCCCAACGGGCCGGGACATGACCTACGAGCAGTACTTC
cdr3_aa: CASSPTGRDMTYEQYF

j_call: TRBJ2-7
clone_size: -
d_call: -
v_call: TRBV28
cdr3_nt: TGTGCCAGCAGTTTACAGTTCGGGTACGAGCAGTACTTC
cdr3_aa: CASSLQFGYEQYF

j_call: TRBJ2-1
clone_size: -
d_call: -
v_call: TRBV5-1
cdr3_nt: TGCGCCAGCAGCCCGGGCGGGGGCCATGGGAATGAGCAGTTCTTC
cdr3_aa: CASSPGGGHGNEQFF

j_call: TRBJ2-3
clone_size: -
d_call: TRBD2
v_call: TRBV6-2/TRBV6-3
cdr3_nt: TGTGCCAGCAGTTCTAGAGGACTAGTGGCAGATACGCAGTATTTT
cdr3_aa: CASSSRGLVADTQYF

j_call: TRBJ1-1
clone_size: -
d_call: -
v_call: TRBV28
cdr3_nt: TGTGCCAGCAGGCCGGGACAACCTTCATCCGCTTTCTTT
cdr3_aa: CASRPGQPSSAFF

j_call: TRBJ1-1
clone_size: -
d_call: TRBD1
v_call: TRBV5-1
cdr3_nt: TGCGCCAGCAGCTCCCGGGACAGGAACACTGAAGCTTTCTTT
cdr3_aa: CASSSRDRNTEAFF

j_call: TRBJ2-3
clone_size: -
d_call: TRBD1
v_call: TRBV9
cdr3_nt: TGTGCCAGCAGCGTAGAGGACAGGGGGCTAGATACGCAGTATTTT
cdr3_aa: CASSVEDRGLDTQYF

j_call: TRBJ2-2
clone_size: -
d_call: -
v_call: TRBV6-6
cdr3_nt: TGTGCCAGCAGTTACTCGGAGGGGACCGGGGAGCTGTTTTTT
cdr3_aa: CASSYSEGTGELFF

j_call: TRBJ2-3
clone_size: -
d_call: TRBD1
v_call: TRBV6-1
cdr3_nt: TGTGCCAGCAGTGGGTCAGGGGGCCCTCCTCTCCTCACAGATACGCAGTATTTT
cdr3_aa: CASSGSGGPPLLTDTQYF

j_call: TRBJ1-5
clone_size: -
d_call: -
v_call: TRBV6-4
cdr3_nt: TGTGCCAGCACCGTCCGTCATCAGCCCCAGCATTTT
cdr3_aa: CASTVRHQPQHF

j_call: TRBJ2-3
clone_size: -
d_call: TRBD2
v_call: TRBV19
cdr3_nt: TGTGCCAGTACAATAGCGGGGGAAAAGGATACGCAGTATTTT
cdr3_aa: CASTIAGEKDTQYF

j_call: TRBJ2-1
clone_size: few
d_call: -
v_call: TRBV25-1
cdr3_nt: TGTGCCAGCAGTGATTCCCAGGGGAACCCTCTCTACAATGAGCAGTTCTTC
cdr3_aa: CASSDSQGNPLYNEQFF